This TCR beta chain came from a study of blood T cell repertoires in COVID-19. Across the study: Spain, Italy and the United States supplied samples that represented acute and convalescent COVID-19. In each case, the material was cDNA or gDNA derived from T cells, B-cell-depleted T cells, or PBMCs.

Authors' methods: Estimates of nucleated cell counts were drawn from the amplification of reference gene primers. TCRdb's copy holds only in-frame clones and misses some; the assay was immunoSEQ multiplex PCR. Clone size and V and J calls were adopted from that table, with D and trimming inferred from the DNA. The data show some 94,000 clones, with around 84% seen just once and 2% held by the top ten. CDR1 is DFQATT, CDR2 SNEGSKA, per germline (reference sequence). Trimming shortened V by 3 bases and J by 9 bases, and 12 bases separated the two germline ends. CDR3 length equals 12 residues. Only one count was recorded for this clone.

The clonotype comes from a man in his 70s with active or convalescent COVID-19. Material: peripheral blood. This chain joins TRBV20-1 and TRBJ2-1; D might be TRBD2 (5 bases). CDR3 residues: CSASGPGSEQFF. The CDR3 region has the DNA TGCAGTGCTAGTGGCCCGGGGAGTGAGCAGTTCTTC.